The 18 T cell receptor beta chains in this list originate from one sample, sequenced in a study of CD8+ T cells in alopecia areata (dated by TCRdb to the late 2010s). Interpreted using the paper, the treatment or condition label stands for: oral pan-JAK inhibitor, 5-10 mg twice daily. The library relied on the immunoSEQ multiplex PCR assay. RNA was extracted from all samples and reverse transcribed into cDNA as template for TCR sequencing. TCRdb obtained this table from immuneACCESS and retained in-frame rearrangements with V and J assigned. These tables miss some clones; where compared with another copy, unresolved V genes account for less than half of the shortfall, and the remainder is unexplained. Across this sample there are approximately 90,000 clones, with around three quarters seen only once. The ten most abundant clones make up roughly 17% of the sample. The sequenced sample was CD8+ T cells sorted from blood, obtained between weeks 43 and 45, from a patient treated with tofacitinib. These receptors were taken from a human donor with alopecia areata.

J is TRBJ2-3 and V is TRBV6-1; a weak D match, TRBD1 (6 bases). The V end was cut by 3 bases, the J end by 6 bases, with 13 bases between. Germline V gives CDR1 MNHNS, CDR2 SASEGT. The CDR3 consists of 14 residues. CDR3 nucleotide sequence: TGTGCCAGCAGTGACAACAGGGAACGGGATACGCAGTATTTT. Translated, it gives CASSDNRERDTQYF.

The genes are TRBV4-1 and TRBJ2-2, with 8 bases aligning to TRBD2. The CDR3 has 16 amino acids. Germline V gene data show CDR1 as MGHRA and CDR2 as YSYEKL. V lost 2 bases to trimming and J lost 1 base; unmatched junction nucleotides: 3. The CDR3 coding sequence is TGCGCCAGCAGCCAATCCAGCGGGGGGAACACCGGGGAGCTGTTTTTT. Protein product: CASSQSSGGNTGELFF.

The chain has TRBV6-4 and TRBJ2-1, with 7 bases lining up with TRBD2. The trim removed 5 bases at V and 8 bases at J, leaving 9 bases unmatched. Germline V lookup: CDR1 MRHNA, CDR2 SNTAGT. This CDR3 comprises 14 residues. The CDR3 nucleotides are TGTGCCAGCAGTCGGACGGGGGGTTTGGATGAGCAGTTCTTC. It is translated as CASSRTGGLDEQFF.

The genes are TRBV27 and TRBJ1-1; D unresolved. Deletions cut 3 bases from V and 3 bases from J, with 20 bases between. Looked up from germline, CDR1 is MNHEY and CDR2 is SMNVEV (reference sequence). This CDR3 comprises 17 residues. The DNA for the CDR3 is TGTGCCAGCAGTTTCGCGGGCCGCCCGAGGGTGTACACTGAAGCTTTCTTT. Residues: CASSFAGRPRVYTEAFF.

The rearrangement joins TRBV19 to TRBJ2-2, with 7 nucleotides matching TRBD2. Trimming at V came to 5 bases and at J to 3 bases, leaving 3 bases not matched to a gene. The germline CDR1 and CDR2 sequences are LNHDA and SQIVND (reference sequence). The CDR3 is 14 amino acids. CDR3 DNA sequence: TGTGCCAGTAGTCGGAGCGGGGACACCGGGGAGCTGTTTTTT. This translates into CASSRSGDTGELFF.

By sample share, this clone is medium-sized. V and J are TRBV7-9 and TRBJ1-4; TRBD1 matches at 8 bases. V lost 6 bases to trimming and J lost 1 base; unmatched junction nucleotides: 4. In germline, CDR1 is SEHNR, CDR2 FQNEAQ (reference sequence). This CDR3 is built from 15 residues. The CDR3 DNA reads as TGTGCCAGCAGGGAAACAGGGGGAACTAATGAAAAACTGTTTTTT. Translating it yields CASRETGGTNEKLFF.

The DNA of the CDR3 is TGTGCCAGCATTACAGGGCCAGTTAATGAAAAACTGTTTTTT. Protein product: CASITGPVNEKLFF. This chain links TRBV2 with TRBJ1-4; tentatively, D is TRBD1 (6 bases). Germline CDR1 and CDR2: SNHLY and FYNNEI. Trimming shortened V by 7 bases and J by 4 bases, and 13 bases separated the two germline ends. The CDR3 is 14 residues long.

This chain joins TRBV14 and TRBJ2-2; tentative D call: TRBD2 (5 bases). V lost 4 bases, J lost 3 bases, and 9 bases lay in between. Germline lookup yields CDR1 SGHDN and CDR2 FVKESK. This CDR3 spans 14 amino acids. As DNA, the CDR3 is TGTGCCAGCAGCCCCGGGATCTACACCGGGGAGCTGTTTTTT. It translates to CASSPGIYTGELFF.

This clone occurred once. This chain connects TRBV11-2 to TRBJ1-1; D ambiguous. V lost 1 base and J 7 bases, leaving 7 bases between the germline ends. Germline-derived CDR1 and CDR2 are SGHAT and FQNNGV. The CDR3 sequence is 12 residues long. In nucleotides, the CDR3 is TGTGCCAGCAGCTTAGGGCCAGATGAAGCTTTCTTT. As protein: CASSLGPDEAFF. Variable domain in full (rest from reference TRBV11-2 and TRBJ1-1): EAGVAQSPRYKIIEKRQSVAFWCNPISGHATLYWYQQILGQGPKLLIQFQNNGVVDDSQLPKDRFSAERLKGVDSTLKIQPAKLEDSAVYLCASSLGPDEAFFGQGTRLTVV.

This rearrangement joins TRBV11-2 to TRBJ1-1; perhaps TRBD1 as D (5 bases). The CDR3 is 11 amino acids. Per the germline V gene, CDR1 is SGHAT and CDR2 is FQNNGV. Trimming stripped 5 bases from V and 6 bases from J, with 7 bases between. This CDR3 is CASSPGPEAFF. CDR3 DNA sequence: TGTGCCAGCAGCCCGGGGCCTGAAGCTTTCTTT.

The J gene is TRBJ2-1, the V gene TRBV29-1, with 9 bases lining up with TRBD1. Germline V gene lookup returns CDR1 SQVTM and CDR2 ANQGSEA. The CDR3 has 14 residues. V shed 7 bases and J 6 bases; nucleotides not matched to a gene: 10. The CDR3 DNA sequence: TGCAGCGCCGACTCGCGGGACAGGGCCAATGAGCAGTTCTTC. Translating gives CSADSRDRANEQFF.

The chain has TRBV19 and TRBJ1-2; D perhaps matches TRBD1 (5 bases). The CDR3 spans 13 residues. The germline V gene has CDR1 LNHDA and CDR2 SQIVND (reference sequence). The V end was cut by 3 bases, the J end by 6 bases, with 11 bases between. CDR3 loop: CASSIFGRDGYTF. The CDR3 region has the DNA TGTGCCAGTAGTATTTTCGGCAGGGATGGCTACACCTTC.

The chain links TRBV5-6 to TRBJ2-1; D unresolved. CDR1 and CDR2 from the germline V gene are SGHDT and YYEEEE. The CDR3 consists of 11 residues. The V and J ends lost 2 bases and 4 bases respectively, with 1 base between them. CDR3 sequence reads: CASSFYNEQFF. The CDR3 bases are TGTGCCAGCAGCTTTTACAATGAGCAGTTCTTC.

The J gene is TRBJ2-7, the V gene TRBV19; D is possibly TRBD1 (6 bases). CDR1 and CDR2 (germline): LNHDA, SQIVND (reference sequence). The CDR3 consists of 14 residues. Trimming left V 11 bases short and J 3 bases short, with 20 bases between. Here the CDR3 DNA reads TGTGCCTCTAAAGAAAATACAGGGTACTACGAGCAGTACTTC. This sequence encodes CASKENTGYYEQYF.

This chain connects TRBV7-6 to TRBJ1-1, with D maybe TRBD1 (5 bases). The V end was cut by 5 bases, the J end by 1 base, with 11 bases between. CDR1 and CDR2 from the germline V gene are SGHVS and FNYEAQ. The CDR3 loop spans 14 amino acids. CDR3: CASSPGGWNTEAFF. DNA for the CDR3: TGTGCCAGCAGCCCGGGGGGTTGGAACACTGAAGCTTTCTTT.

The rearrangement joins TRBV30 to TRBJ2-6; D is possibly TRBD2 (6 bases). Germline lookup yields CDR1 GTSNPN and CDR2 SVGIG (reference sequence). Deletions cut 1 base from V and 4 bases from J, with 8 bases between. The CDR3 spans 14 residues. This chain's CDR3 is CAWSAGRGANVLTF. CDR3 DNA: TGTGCCTGGAGTGCTGGGAGGGGGGCCAACGTCCTGACTTTC. Variable domain in full (rest from reference TRBV30 and TRBJ2-6): SQTIHQWPATLVQPVGSPLSLECTVEGTSNPNLYWYRQAAGRGLQLLFYSVGIGQISSEVPQNLSASRPQDRQFILSSKKLLLSDSGFYLCAWSAGRGANVLTFGAGSRLTVL.

The chain combines TRBV6-5 with TRBJ2-1; 10 bases match TRBD2. The CDR3 sequence is 15 residues long. Germline V lookup: CDR1 MNHEY, CDR2 SVGAGI. V lost 6 bases and J lost 2; bases outside the gene matches: 4. CDR3 in amino acids: CASSLAGGPYNEQFF. The CDR3 DNA reads as TGTGCCAGCAGCTTAGCGGGGGGTCCCTACAATGAGCAGTTCTTC.

The chain carries TRBV13 and TRBJ2-1, with 8 nucleotides matching TRBD1. The CDR3 is made up of 15 amino acids. The V gene's germline CDR1 is PRHDT and CDR2 FYEKMQ (reference sequence). With 0 bases clipped from V and 3 bases from J, the junction kept 1 base outside the gene matches. CDR3 sequence: CASSLGTGDYNEQFF. In nucleotides, the CDR3 is TGTGCCAGCAGCTTAGGGACAGGGGACTACAATGAGCAGTTCTTC.